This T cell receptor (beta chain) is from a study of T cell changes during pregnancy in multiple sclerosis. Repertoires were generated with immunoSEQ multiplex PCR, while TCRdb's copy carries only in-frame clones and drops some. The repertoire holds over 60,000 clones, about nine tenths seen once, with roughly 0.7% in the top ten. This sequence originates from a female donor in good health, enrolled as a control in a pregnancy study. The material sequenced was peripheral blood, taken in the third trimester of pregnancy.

The DNA of the CDR3 is TGTGCCAGCAGGAAAAGCGGGGAGACAGATACGCAGTATTTT. Encoded protein: CASRKSGETDTQYF. This chain uses TRBV4-2 with TRBJ2-3; 7 positions match TRBD2. The germline CDR1 and CDR2 sequences are LGHNA and YNFKEQ. J lost 3 bases, V lost 6 bases, and 6 bases had no gene match. The CDR3 contains 14 residues.